This T cell receptor beta chain originates from a study of post-analysis software for immune sequencing data. Concerning this clonotype itself: What it recognizes is unknown.

TCR beta cDNA libraries had unique molecular identifiers. TCRdb reanalysed the PCR reads using MiXCR and keeps one entry per CDR3 protein. This sample has hundreds of thousands of distinct CDR3 sequences, with roughly 27% found just once. Study results and caveats: F measure showed strong co-clustering of same-batch samples. Relative to controls, patients with multiple sclerosis showed significantly lower normalized Chao1 diversity.

The receptor was isolated from a girl under 18 with multiple sclerosis. Sequencing used blood.

This chain's CDR3 is CAISEPSGRAGYEQYF. As DNA, the CDR3 is TGTGCCATCAGTGAACCCAGCGGGAGGGCCGGGTACGAGCAGTACTTC. The chain uses TRBV10-3 and TRBJ2-7; 10 positions agree with TRBD2. V shed 3 bases, J shed 4 bases, and the junction held 9 bases outside the gene matches. Germline CDR1 is ENHRY and CDR2 is SYGVKD. The CDR3 runs to 16 residues.